This TCR beta chain was observed in a study of long-term antiretroviral therapy in people with HIV. Points from the study as a whole: Repertoires in HIV (unlike those of controls) had narrower CDR3 length ranges. Relative to transplant donor controls, diversity remained lower despite increasing after ART. Blood dating 2004 to 2017 may reflect older ART regimens.

Germline lookup yields CDR1 MNHEY and CDR2 SVGAGI. The length of the CDR3 is 13 residues. V was pared by 6 bases and J by 0 bases, with 8 bases between. Samples were assayed with immunoSEQ v3.0 at survey level. Sequencing used immunoSEQ multiplex PCR; TCRdb keeps in-frame clones, though not all of them. The table shows approximately 37,000 clones, with 83% occurring only once. Each donor provided at least one pre-ART PBMC sample and at least two post-ART PBMC samples. Notes on this clone: Its target is not known.

This receptor was taken from a man younger than 30 with HIV. The specimen comprised unsorted PBMCs, sampled 1 year after starting antiretroviral therapy. V is TRBV6-5 and J is TRBJ1-1, with no clear D. The CDR3 DNA reads as TGTGCCAGCAGGAAAGGTCTGAACACTGAAGCTTTCTTT. It yields the protein CASRKGLNTEAFF.